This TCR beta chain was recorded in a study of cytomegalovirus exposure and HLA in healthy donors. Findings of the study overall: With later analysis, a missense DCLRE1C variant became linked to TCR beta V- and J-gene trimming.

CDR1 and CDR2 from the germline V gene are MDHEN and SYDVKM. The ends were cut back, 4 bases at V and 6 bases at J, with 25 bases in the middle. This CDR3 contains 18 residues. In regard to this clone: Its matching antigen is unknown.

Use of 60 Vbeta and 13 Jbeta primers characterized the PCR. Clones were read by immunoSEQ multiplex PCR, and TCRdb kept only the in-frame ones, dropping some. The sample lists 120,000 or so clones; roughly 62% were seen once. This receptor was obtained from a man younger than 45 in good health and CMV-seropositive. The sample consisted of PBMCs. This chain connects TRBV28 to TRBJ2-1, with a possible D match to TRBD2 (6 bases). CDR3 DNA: TGTGCCAGCAGTTCCCTCCGCGGGGTTTGGAGTCGATCCAATGAGCAGTTCTTC. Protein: CASSSLRGVWSRSNEQFF.